The rows below give T cell receptor beta chains drawn from one sample of a study of OX40 agonist ivuxolimab in advanced cancers. Method: immunoSEQ multiplex PCR; TCRdb's copy keeps in-frame clones and lacks some. The repertoire holds over 55,000 clones, about 81% seen once, with approximately 5% in the top ten. Specimen: CD4+ or CD8+ T cells sorted from blood, collected in a trial of the OX40 agonist ivuxolimab. These receptor sequences come from an adult with an advanced solid tumor such as melanoma, head and neck, liver or kidney cancer. Both conserved end residues are part of each CDR3. D genes are given only for firm matches. Rows may omit the clone size; those that give it use once, few, many or a size class.

V gene	D gene	J gene	clone size	CDR3 DNA	CDR3 protein
TRBV6-1	-	TRBJ2-7	-	TGTGCCAGCTCGACAGACATCTTAGTGCAGTACTTC	CASSTDILVQYF
TRBV29-1	-	TRBJ1-4	-	TGCAGCGTTGAGCAACAGAGGAATGAAAAACTGTTTTTT	CSVEQQRNEKLFF
TRBV19	-	TRBJ1-5	-	TGTGCCAGTAGTATCTGGGGTAGCAATCAGCCCCAGCATTTT	CASSIWGSNQPQHF
TRBV4-1	TRBD2	TRBJ2-3	-	TGCGCCAGCAGCCAAGATGGGCGGGGGGGCCGCGATACGCAGTATTTT	CASSQDGRGGRDTQYF
TRBV18	TRBD1	TRBJ2-6	-	TGTGCCAGCTCAGGACAGGATCTAGCCTCTGGGGCCAACGTCCTGACTTTC	CASSGQDLASGANVLTF
TRBV5-1	-	TRBJ1-1	-	TGCGCCAGCAGCGACACAGGGACATTCACTGAAGCTTTCTTT	CASSDTGTFTEAFF
TRBV29-1	-	TRBJ2-6	-	TGCAGCGTTGAAGATTGGGGAAACTCTGGGGCCAACGTCCTGACTTTC	CSVEDWGNSGANVLTF
TRBV15	-	TRBJ2-7	-	TGTGCCACCAGCGTAGAGGGCGGGGCCAATCTCGGCGAGCAGTACTTC	CATSVEGGANLGEQYF
TRBV6-7	TRBD1	TRBJ1-1	-	TGTGCCAGCAGTCAAACTCCGGACAGGGGGTACACTGAAGCTTTCTTT	CASSQTPDRGYTEAFF
TRBV18	-	TRBJ2-2	-	TGTGCCAGCTCACCACCATCTATCGCCGGGGAGCTGTTTTTT	CASSPPSIAGELFF
TRBV6-6	-	TRBJ2-5	once	TGTGCCAGCTTCCGCTCCAGGGTGGAGGAGACCCAGTACTTC	CASFRSRVEETQYF
TRBV5-4	TRBD2	TRBJ2-3	-	TGTGCCAGCAGCCCAGTGGTCCTAGCGGGAGAGAGGACAGATACGCAGTATTTT	CASSPVVLAGERTDTQYF
TRBV7-8	-	TRBJ1-5	-	TGTGCCAGCAGCTTATCAGGGCCATCGGATCAGCCCCAGCATTTT	CASSLSGPSDQPQHF
TRBV18	TRBD2	TRBJ2-6	-	TGTGCCAGCTCACGCGGGGGGGAAGCTGGGGCCAACGTCCTGACTTTC	CASSRGGEAGANVLTF
TRBV19	-	TRBJ1-5	-	TGTGCCAGTGATGGGGGTCCGGGCGATCAGCCCCAGCATTTT	CASDGGPGDQPQHF
TRBV7-3	-	TRBJ1-2	-	TGTGCCAGCAGCACCGCCGGACAGCTCTATGGCTACACCTTC	CASSTAGQLYGYTF
TRBV5-1	-	TRBJ2-1	-	TGCGCCAGCAGCTTCTCGTCTTTGGGGGGGCAAACACCAAATGAGCAGTTCTTC	CASSFSSLGGQTPNEQFF
TRBV27	TRBD1	TRBJ1-1	-	TGTGCCAGCAGTCCCTTGGACAGGGACACTGAAGCTTTCTTT	CASSPLDRDTEAFF
TRBV7-9	-	TRBJ1-2	-	TGTGCCAGCAGCTTTGGTAGTCGGGGCCAGGCTAACTATGGCTACACCTTC	CASSFGSRGQANYGYTF
TRBV9	-	TRBJ2-7	-	TGTGCCAGCAGGGGGGAGACCTACGAGCAGTACTTC	CASRGETYEQYF
TRBV19	TRBD1	TRBJ2-7	-	TGTGCCAGTAGTACCATGACAGGGAGCTCCTACGAGCAGTACTTC	CASSTMTGSSYEQYF
TRBV27	TRBD1	TRBJ1-2	-	TGTGCCAGTCTCGCTTACGGACAGGGAGAGGTGGGTGGCTACACCTTC	CASLAYGQGEVGGYTF
TRBV18	TRBD1	TRBJ1-4	-	TGTGCCAGCTCACCAGATCGAAGGGACAGAGACAATGAAAAACTGTTTTTT	CASSPDRRDRDNEKLFF
TRBV29-1	TRBD1	TRBJ1-5	-	TGCAGCGCCAGCGGACAGGGAGGTAGCAATCAGCCCCAGCATTTT	CSASGQGGSNQPQHF
TRBV19	-	TRBJ2-5	-	TGTGCCAGTAACTCCGACAGGTCAAGGGGGGCCCAGTACTTC	CASNSDRSRGAQYF
TRBV7-2	TRBD2	TRBJ2-1	-	TGTGCCAGCAGCTTACAGGGGCTAGCGGGAGAGGATGAGCAGTTCTTC	CASSLQGLAGEDEQFF
TRBV4-2	-	TRBJ2-3	-	TGTGCCAGCAGCTCGTCCCCGGGGGGCTGGGTTACGCAGTATTTT	CASSSSPGGWVTQYF
TRBV11-3	-	TRBJ2-5	-	TGTGCCAGCAGCTTCCAAGAGACCCAGTACTTC	CASSFQETQYF
TRBV4-2	-	TRBJ2-3	-	TGTGCCAGCAGCCAAGGGACTGCCTTTAGCACAGATACGCAGTATTTT	CASSQGTAFSTDTQYF
TRBV5-1	TRBD2	TRBJ2-7	-	TGCGCCAGCAGCCAACTAGCGGGGGACGACTACGAGCAGTACTTC	CASSQLAGDDYEQYF
TRBV5-6	TRBD2	TRBJ2-5	-	TGTGCCAGCAGCTTGTTGTCTAGCGGGAGCCAAGAGACCCAGTACTTC	CASSLLSSGSQETQYF
TRBV6-1	TRBD1	TRBJ2-7	-	TGTGCCAGCAGTGGACCCGGACAGGGGGTCACTGGCGAGCAGTACTTC	CASSGPGQGVTGEQYF
TRBV9	TRBD1	TRBJ1-4	-	TGTGCCAGCAGCGTAGCAGGGACAGGCGGTGAAAAACTGTTTTTT	CASSVAGTGGEKLFF